Listed below are T cell receptor beta chains from one sample, sequenced in a study of blood T cell repertoires in COVID-19. TCRdb keeps only in-frame clones here, not all; method: immunoSEQ multiplex PCR. There are about 35,000 clones in the sample; roughly 85% occur only once, and about 3.9% lies in the top ten. Sequenced input: peripheral blood. All receptors come from a middle-aged man with acute or convalescent COVID-19. Each CDR3 is given with its conserved first and last residue. The order of the fields is V gene, D gene, J gene, clone size, CDR3 length, CDR3 protein, CDR3 DNA. A D gene is named only where the DNA matches it firmly. Where a row states a size, it is once, few, many or the class of an expanded clone; other rows omit it.

V: TRBV7-6
D: NA
J: TRBJ2-5
size: medium-sized
length: 12
CDR3: CASPGVGETQYF
DNA: TGTGCCAGCCCCGGGGTAGGGGAGACCCAGTACTTC

V: TRBV19
D: TRBD2
J: TRBJ2-1
size: NA
length: 14
CDR3: CASSIGSGRDEQFF
DNA: TGTGCCAGTAGTATTGGGAGCGGGAGGGACGAGCAGTTCTTC

V: TRBV19
D: NA
J: TRBJ1-5
size: once
length: 16
CDR3: CASSILGHDSNQPQHF
DNA: TGTGCCAGTAGTATCCTAGGACACGATAGCAATCAGCCCCAGCATTTT

V: TRBV19
D: TRBD1
J: TRBJ2-3
size: NA
length: 16
CDR3: CASSIPGQGPTDTQYF
DNA: TGTGCCAGTAGTATACCGGGACAGGGCCCCACAGATACGCAGTATTTT

V: TRBV10-2
D: NA
J: TRBJ1-3
size: NA
length: 16
CDR3: CASSGVADSSGNTIYF
DNA: TGCGCCAGCAGTGGGGTGGCGGACAGCTCTGGAAACACCATATATTTT

V: TRBV14
D: NA
J: TRBJ2-2
size: NA
length: 15
CDR3: CASSQDSIYTGELFF
DNA: TGTGCCAGCAGCCAAGATAGTATATACACCGGGGAGCTGTTTTTT

V: TRBV9
D: TRBD1
J: TRBJ1-6
size: few
length: 16
CDR3: CASSVGAGGANSPLHF
DNA: TGTGCCAGCAGCGTAGGGGCAGGGGGCGCGAATTCACCCCTCCACTTT

V: TRBV5-4
D: TRBD2
J: TRBJ2-3
size: NA
length: 17
CDR3: CASSLSLAGGEGDTQYF
DNA: TGTGCCAGCAGCTTGAGCCTAGCGGGAGGGGAGGGCGATACGCAGTATTTT

V: TRBV5-8
D: NA
J: TRBJ1-1
size: few
length: 16
CDR3: CASSWTHGIRGTEAFF
DNA: TGTGCCAGCAGTTGGACTCACGGGATCAGAGGAACTGAAGCTTTCTTT

V: TRBV4-1
D: TRBD1
J: TRBJ1-5
size: few
length: 15
CDR3: CASSQGQGDYQPQHF
DNA: TGCGCCAGCAGCCAGGGACAGGGTGATTATCAGCCCCAGCATTTT

V: TRBV6-1
D: NA
J: TRBJ2-2
size: NA
length: 16
CDR3: CASSEADSLNTGELFF
DNA: TGTGCCAGCAGTGAAGCGGACAGCCTGAACACCGGGGAGCTGTTTTTT

V: TRBV19
D: NA
J: TRBJ2-1
size: few
length: 12
CDR3: CASSILGNEQFF
DNA: TGTGCCAGTAGTATTCTAGGAAATGAGCAGTTCTTC

V: TRBV12-5
D: TRBD1
J: TRBJ1-4
size: NA
length: 14
CDR3: CASGSGQGWEKLFF
DNA: TGTGCTAGTGGTTCGGGACAGGGATGGGAAAAACTGTTTTTT

V: TRBV9
D: NA
J: TRBJ2-2
size: NA
length: 13
CDR3: CASSLGRTGELFF
DNA: TGTGCCAGCAGCTTGGGCCGAACCGGGGAGCTGTTTTTT

V: TRBV12-3/TRBV12-4
D: NA
J: TRBJ1-4
size: NA
length: 13
CDR3: CASHLSGGEKLFF
DNA: TGTGCCAGCCATCTGTCAGGTGGGGAAAAACTGTTTTTT

V: TRBV7-3
D: NA
J: TRBJ2-3
size: NA
length: 15
CDR3: CASSPSGLRTDTQYF
DNA: TGTGCCAGCAGCCCTTCAGGGTTACGCACAGATACGCAGTATTTT

V: TRBV6-5
D: TRBD1
J: TRBJ2-5
size: NA
length: 13
CDR3: CAATRTGQETQYF
DNA: TGTGCCGCTACCCGGACAGGACAAGAGACCCAGTACTTC

V: TRBV6-1
D: NA
J: TRBJ2-7
size: NA
length: 16
CDR3: CASSDERKETTYEQYF
DNA: TGTGCCAGCAGTGATGAGAGGAAAGAAACAACCTACGAGCAGTACTTC

V: TRBV12-1
D: NA
J: TRBJ2-3
size: NA
length: 12
CDR3: CASSFRGHREYF
DNA: TGTGCCAGCAGCTTTAGGGGACACCGGGAGTATTTT

V: TRBV18
D: NA
J: TRBJ1-5
size: NA
length: 14
CDR3: CASSPWGDNQPQHF
DNA: TGTGCCAGCTCACCATGGGGAGACAATCAGCCCCAGCATTTT

V: TRBV4-1
D: NA
J: TRBJ2-4
size: NA
length: 19
CDR3: CASSQGRGRGDLAKNIQYF
DNA: TGCGCCAGCAGCCAAGGGAGAGGTCGAGGAGACCTAGCCAAAAACATTCAGTACTTC

V: TRBV5-1
D: TRBD1
J: TRBJ1-1
size: NA
length: 14
CDR3: CASTQGTGDTEAFF
DNA: TGCGCCAGCACACAAGGGACAGGGGACACTGAAGCTTTCTTT

V: TRBV6-1
D: NA
J: TRBJ1-6
size: NA
length: 13
CDR3: CASSELTGSPLHF
DNA: TGTGCCAGCAGTGAGCTTACGGGTTCACCCCTCCACTTT

V: TRBV25-1
D: NA
J: TRBJ2-1
size: NA
length: 16
CDR3: CASGLGRGWVNNEQFF
DNA: TGTGCCAGCGGATTGGGGAGAGGATGGGTGAACAATGAGCAGTTCTTC

V: TRBV11-2
D: NA
J: TRBJ2-7
size: NA
length: 12
CDR3: CASSLSVHEQYF
DNA: TGTGCCAGCAGCTTAAGCGTCCACGAGCAGTACTTC

V: TRBV6-5
D: NA
J: TRBJ2-1
size: NA
length: 13
CDR3: CASSYFSGDEQFF
DNA: TGTGCCAGCAGTTACTTTTCCGGAGATGAGCAGTTCTTC

V: TRBV4-1
D: NA
J: TRBJ1-3
size: NA
length: 16
CDR3: CASSQGIPGSGNTIYF
DNA: TGCGCCAGCAGCCAAGGCATACCGGGCTCTGGAAACACCATATATTTT

V: TRBV19
D: NA
J: TRBJ1-5
size: NA
length: 17
CDR3: CASSMGAGRDSNQPQHF
DNA: TGTGCCAGTAGTATGGGTGCAGGGAGGGATAGCAATCAGCCCCAGCATTTT

V: TRBV28
D: NA
J: TRBJ2-1
size: NA
length: 14
CDR3: CASSGPGTRNEQFF
DNA: TGTGCCAGCAGTGGACCCGGGACTCGGAATGAGCAGTTCTTC

V: TRBV4-2
D: TRBD1
J: TRBJ2-7
size: NA
length: 13
CDR3: CASSPGTDYEQYF
DNA: TGTGCCAGCAGCCCTGGGACAGACTACGAGCAGTACTTC

V: TRBV9
D: TRBD1
J: TRBJ2-3
size: NA
length: 16
CDR3: CASSVAGQGFTDTQYF
DNA: TGTGCCAGCAGCGTAGCGGGACAGGGGTTCACAGATACGCAGTATTTT

V: TRBV6-6
D: NA
J: TRBJ2-3
size: NA
length: 13
CDR3: CASSYTLADTQYF
DNA: TGTGCCAGCAGTTACACACTAGCAGATACGCAGTATTTT

V: TRBV7-9
D: TRBD1
J: TRBJ1-3
size: NA
length: 15
CDR3: CASSSGQSSGNTIYF
DNA: TGTGCCAGCAGCTCGGGACAGAGCTCTGGAAACACCATATATTTT

V: TRBV7-8
D: NA
J: TRBJ1-5
size: few
length: 14
CDR3: CASSLSTGQQPQHF
DNA: TGTGCCAGCAGCTTATCTACAGGGCAGCAGCCCCAGCATTTT

V: TRBV7-3
D: NA
J: TRBJ2-3
size: NA
length: 11
CDR3: CASRNGDTQYF
DNA: TGTGCCAGCAGGAACGGAGATACGCAGTATTTT

V: TRBV19
D: TRBD2
J: TRBJ2-2
size: NA
length: 15
CDR3: CASSGSGRGLGELFF
DNA: TGTGCCAGTAGTGGAAGCGGGAGAGGACTTGGGGAGCTGTTTTTT

V: TRBV5-1
D: TRBD2
J: TRBJ2-1
size: NA
length: 14
CDR3: CASSFASGSNEQFF
DNA: TGCGCCAGCAGCTTTGCTAGCGGGAGCAATGAGCAGTTCTTC

V: TRBV5-1
D: TRBD1
J: TRBJ1-2
size: few
length: 14
CDR3: CASGPGQANYGYTF
DNA: TGCGCCAGCGGTCCGGGACAGGCTAACTATGGCTACACCTTC

V: TRBV3-1/TRBV3-2
D: NA
J: TRBJ2-5
size: NA
length: 19
CDR3: CASSPPSGQLDDHVETQYF
DNA: TGTGCCAGCAGCCCCCCCTCGGGACAACTGGACGACCACGTGGAGACCCAGTACTTC

V: TRBV28
D: TRBD1
J: TRBJ2-7
size: NA
length: 14
CDR3: CASSTGQGAYEQYF
DNA: TGTGCCAGCAGTACGGGACAGGGGGCCTACGAGCAGTACTTC

V: TRBV9
D: TRBD2
J: TRBJ2-7
size: NA
length: 17
CDR3: CASSVGSGRDSSYEQYF
DNA: TGTGCCAGCAGCGTAGGTAGCGGGAGGGATAGCTCCTACGAGCAGTACTTC

V: TRBV7-9
D: TRBD2
J: TRBJ2-7
size: NA
length: 15
CDR3: CASTPTAGGPYEQYF
DNA: TGTGCCAGCACCCCAACGGCGGGAGGGCCCTACGAGCAGTACTTC

V: TRBV6-9
D: NA
J: TRBJ1-5
size: NA
length: 16
CDR3: CASSQGDMDSNQPQHF
DNA: TGTGCCAGCAGCCAAGGGGATATGGACAGCAATCAGCCCCAGCATTTT

V: TRBV10-3
D: TRBD1
J: TRBJ1-3
size: few
length: 17
CDR3: CAISEKGQGRSGNTIYF
DNA: TGTGCCATCAGTGAAAAGGGACAGGGGCGCTCTGGAAACACCATATATTTT

V: TRBV28
D: NA
J: TRBJ2-7
size: once
length: 15
CDR3: CASSPLAYSSYEQYF
DNA: TGTGCCAGCAGTCCTCTAGCGTATAGCTCCTACGAGCAGTACTTC

V: TRBV5-1
D: TRBD2
J: TRBJ2-2
size: NA
length: 16
CDR3: CASSFLAGGDTGELFF
DNA: TGCGCCAGCAGCTTCTTAGCGGGAGGGGACACCGGGGAGCTGTTTTTT

V: TRBV30
D: NA
J: TRBJ2-7
size: NA
length: 14
CDR3: CAWSVEAVAYEQYF
DNA: TGTGCCTGGAGTGTAGAGGCAGTAGCCTACGAGCAGTACTTC

V: TRBV19
D: NA
J: TRBJ1-2
size: NA
length: 15
CDR3: CASSQRNEVRAGYTF
DNA: TGTGCCAGTAGCCAAAGGAACGAGGTGCGGGCTGGCTACACCTTC